Reported below is one T cell receptor (beta chain). Its antigen is as yet unknown. The sample is drawn from a study of CD8 T cells in ankylosing spondylitis. Findings of the study overall: Disease-linked clones were reportedly significantly enriched in matched ankylosing spondylitis synovial fluid. Relatively scarce in peripheral blood, disease-linked clones were CD8+.

As the method for making TCR beta libraries, quantitative 5'-RACE with molecular barcodes was used. From the 5' RACE reads, TCRdb called clonotypes with MiXCR, one entry per CDR3 protein. The sample records about 250,000 distinct CDR3 sequences, 7.5% to 9.5% being singletons. The CDR3 sequence is 15 residues long. Trimming cost V 4 bases and J 0 bases; bases outside gene matches: 4. The J gene is TRBJ2-7, the V gene TRBV12-3 or TRBV12-4, with 9 bases aligning to TRBD1. The sequence came from a female donor with ankylosing spondylitis or in good health (not recorded which). Material for sequencing was blood, either unsorted or a sorted T cell fraction (not recorded which). The CDR3 spells CASSWGTGSSYEQYF. Here the CDR3 DNA reads TGTGCCAGCAGTTGGGGGACAGGGAGCTCCTACGAGCAGTACTTC.